The text below deals with one T cell receptor (beta chain). The CDR3 has 13 amino acids. Trimming took 3 bases from V and 2 from J, leaving 11 bases between them. CDR1 is DFQATT and CDR2 is SNEGSKA in the germline V gene (reference sequence). With template switching, a universal primer site was added, and the cDNA carried unique molecular identifiers. In TCRdb, the 5' RACE reads were re-called with MiXCR into one record per CDR3 protein. The table includes approximately 890,000 distinct CDR3 sequences, roughly 12% detected once. This sample was included in a study of identical twins. The sample also formed part of further work on yellow fever vaccine responses in identical twins.

This TCR derives from a woman under 30 in good health. Sequencing was done on a sample of PBMCs. The chain is built from TRBV20-1 and TRBJ2-7; tentative D call: TRBD2 (6 bases). This chain's CDR3 is CSARGIAAYEQYF. Written as DNA, the CDR3 is TGCAGTGCTAGGGGGATAGCGGCCTACGAGCAGTACTTC.